This T cell receptor (beta chain) appears in the sequencing data of a study of cytomegalovirus exposure and HLA in healthy donors. Study-wide results and limits: For cytomegalovirus status, the classifier reportedly gave diagnoses with high specificity and sensitivity. A missense variant in DCLRE1C was later tied to TCR beta V- and J-gene trimming.

Both 60 Vbeta primers and 13 Jbeta primers went into the PCR. Clones were sequenced by immunoSEQ multiplex PCR, and TCRdb holds only the in-frame ones, with some missing. The table has over 100,000 clones, approximately 80% seen once; the top ten hold under 3%. This CDR3 has 14 amino acids. The V segment lost 3 bases and the J segment 1 base; nucleotides outside the gene matches: 1. Germline CDR1 is MNHNS and CDR2 is SASEGT. With regard to this clone: Its antigen remains unidentified.

The sequenced material came from PBMCs. The gene calls are TRBV6-1 and TRBJ2-7, with TRBD2 identical over 9 bases. The receptor was derived from a woman under 30 in good health and CMV-seropositive. The CDR3 loop reads CASSESGRSYEQYF. CDR3 DNA: TGTGCCAGCAGTGAGAGCGGGAGGTCCTACGAGCAGTACTTC.